Following are 21 T cell receptor beta chains from one sample sequenced in a study of blood T cell repertoires in COVID-19. Generated by immunoSEQ multiplex PCR, the TCRdb table keeps only in-frame clones and is missing some. Found here are about 98,000 clones, around 87% of them singletons; the top ten hold under 3%. The sequencing input was peripheral blood. Source of these receptors: a man aged 45-60 years with active or convalescent COVID-19.

In this sample, this clone turned up a few times. The gene calls are TRBV20-1 and TRBJ1-1; D is uncertain. This CDR3 comprises 15 residues. V was cut by 3 bases and J by 5 bases, with 19 bases left in between. The germline V gene has CDR1 DFQATT and CDR2 SNEGSKA (reference sequence). CDR3 in DNA: TGCAGTGCTAGTGATACACAGCTCCGAGGGACTGAAGCTTTCTTT. Residues: CSASDTQLRGTEAFF.

The V call is TRBV29-1, the J call TRBJ1-3, with D maybe TRBD1 (5 bases). The CDR3 extends over 15 amino acids. Deletions cut 8 bases from V and 0 bases from J, with 17 bases between. Germline V CDR1 and CDR2: SQVTM, ANQGSEA. The CDR3 spells CSSRDGGSSGNTIYF. Written as DNA, the CDR3 is TGCAGCTCTCGAGACGGGGGAAGCTCTGGAAACACCATATATTTT.

The chain links TRBV10-3 to TRBJ1-2, with TRBD1 matching over 8 bases. Germline CDR1 ENHRY, CDR2 SYGVKD. V shed 0 bases, J shed 7 bases, and the junction held 4 bases outside the gene matches. The CDR3 has 14 amino acids. The CDR3 region has the DNA TGTGCCATCAGTGAGTCGACAGGGGCCAGTGGCTACACCTTC. It is translated as CAISESTGASGYTF.

This clone has a count of ten or more. This chain uses TRBV11-2 with TRBJ2-7; 9 bases line up with TRBD1. The V and J ends lost 1 base and 6 bases, in that order; junction bases with no gene match: 7. The germline CDR1 and CDR2 sequences are SGHAT and FQNNGV. This CDR3 spans 15 amino acids. The CDR3 sequence is CASSLGSGTGLEQYV. In DNA form, the CDR3 reads TGTGCCAGCAGCTTAGGATCCGGGACAGGGCTCGAGCAGTACGTC.

The rearrangement links TRBV5-6 to TRBJ2-5; TRBD1 aligns across 12 bases. CDR3 length: 16 amino acids. Germline V gives CDR1 SGHDT, CDR2 YYEEEE. V gave up 3 bases and J gave up 6 bases; unmatched junction bases: 9. CDR3: CASSSTGTGGAKTQYF. The CDR3 nucleotides are TGTGCCAGCAGCTCAACCGGGACAGGGGGCGCGAAGACCCAGTACTTC.

The chain combines TRBV6-4 with TRBJ1-2; 8 bases map to TRBD1. Trimming took 2 bases from V and 6 from J; bases not matched to a gene: 5. This CDR3 is 14 amino acids long. CDR1 and CDR2 from the germline V gene are MRHNA and SNTAGT. The CDR3 loop reads CASSDRTGTHGYTF. CDR3 DNA sequence: TGTGCCAGCAGTGACAGGACAGGGACCCATGGCTACACCTTC.

This rearrangement joins TRBV6-5 to TRBJ2-2; D may be TRBD1 (6 bases). The CDR3 runs 15 residues. Looked up from germline, CDR1 is MNHEY and CDR2 is SVGAGI. Trimming shortened V by 5 bases and J by 0 bases, and 10 bases separated the two germline ends. CDR3 region: CASSPRDTNTGELFF. The CDR3 region has the DNA TGTGCCAGCAGTCCCCGGGACACGAACACCGGGGAGCTGTTTTTT.

V is TRBV7-9 and J is TRBJ1-6; D uncertain. The germline V gene encodes CDR1 SEHNR and CDR2 FQNEAQ (reference sequence). There are 13 residues in the CDR3. V was shortened by 5 bases and J by 7 bases, with 9 bases between the two germline ends. CDR3 DNA: TGTGCCAGCAGCCCAGGAAAGAATTCACCCCTCCACTTT. Translating it yields CASSPGKNSPLHF.

The V gene is TRBV5-4, the J gene TRBJ1-5, with D possibly being TRBD1 (5 bases). V lost 4 bases, J lost 2 bases, and 13 bases lay in between. The CDR3 has 15 amino acids. CDR1 SGHNT and CDR2 YYREEE come from the germline V gene (reference sequence). The CDR3 coding sequence is TGTGCCAGCAGCGTCGGGGGGAACGGCAATCAGCCCCAGCATTTT. It codes for CASSVGGNGNQPQHF.

CDR3 sequence reads: CASSGLAGRETQYF. The CDR3 DNA sequence: TGTGCCAGCAGTGGACTAGCGGGTCGAGAGACCCAGTACTTC. The chain links TRBV3-1 (or the pseudogene TRBV3-2) to TRBJ2-5; 11 nucleotides align to TRBD2. Germline V gives CDR1 LGHDT, CDR2 YNNKEL (reference sequence). This CDR3 comprises 14 residues. After removal of 6 bases from V and 4 bases from J, the junction contained 4 bases not matched to a gene.

The V gene is TRBV3-1 (or the pseudogene TRBV3-2), the J gene TRBJ2-7, with 8 bases matching TRBD1. CDR1 and CDR2 (germline): LGHDT, YNNKEL (reference sequence). The CDR3 has 16 residues. V shed 1 base, J shed 0 bases, and the junction held 5 bases outside the gene matches. The CDR3 sequence is CASSQVGQGNSYEQYF. CDR3 bases: TGTGCCAGCAGCCAAGTAGGACAGGGCAACTCCTACGAGCAGTACTTC.

This sequence joins TRBV3-1 (or the pseudogene TRBV3-2) and TRBJ2-3, with 8 bases aligning to TRBD2. This CDR3 is built from 16 residues. V was pared by 4 bases and J by 5 bases, with 11 bases of the junction left unmatched. Germline V gene sequence: CDR1 LGHDT, CDR2 YNNKEL (reference sequence). The CDR3 coding sequence is TGTGCCAGCAGCCCCCGGGCGGGGACTAGTCGAGATACGCAGTATTTT. This codes for CASSPRAGTSRDTQYF.

The chain combines TRBV6-5 with TRBJ1-2, with TRBD1 matching 9 bases. With V trimmed by 5 bases and J by 5 bases, 9 bases remained unmatched. Germline loops: CDR1 MNHEY, CDR2 SVGAGI. The CDR3 loop spans 15 amino acids. Here the CDR3 DNA reads TGTGCCAGCAGTCTGACAGGGGGACTTGTTTATGGCTACACCTTC. This codes for CASSLTGGLVYGYTF.

The V and J genes are TRBV4-2 and TRBJ2-5; the D gene is possibly TRBD1 (6 bases). Per the germline V gene, CDR1 is LGHNA and CDR2 is YNFKEQ. The V end was cut by 1 base, the J end by 3 bases, with 12 bases between. The CDR3 length is 15 residues. This chain's CDR3 is CASSQALDRKETQYF. The CDR3 region has the DNA TGTGCCAGCAGCCAAGCCCTGGACAGAAAAGAGACCCAGTACTTC.

The chain joins TRBV27 to TRBJ1-2, with 7 nucleotides matching TRBD1. Germline V gene sequence: CDR1 MNHEY, CDR2 SMNVEV (reference sequence). Unmatched junction bases numbered 8, after V lost 5 bases and J lost 8 bases. This CDR3 spans 13 amino acids. CDR3 in amino acids: CASSPVQGVGYTF. DNA of the CDR3: TGTGCCAGCAGTCCGGTCCAGGGGGTAGGCTACACCTTC.

CDR3 sequence (DNA): TGTGCCAGCAGACCGGGACAGGGCATCTCCGAGCAGTACGTC. This encodes CASRPGQGISEQYV. The V gene is TRBV7-8, the J gene TRBJ2-7; 9 bases align to TRBD1. Germline V gene lookup returns CDR1 SGHVS and CDR2 FQNEAQ. V shed 6 bases and J 6 bases; nucleotides not matched to a gene: 9. CDR3 size: 14 residues.

The chain is built from TRBV7-9 and TRBJ1-2; D unresolved. The CDR3 sequence is 12 residues long. The V end lost 7 bases, the J end lost 4 bases, and 10 bases lay between the germline ends. The germline gives CDR1 SEHNR, CDR2 FQNEAQ (reference sequence). CDR3 residues: CASNDEGYGYTF. In DNA, the CDR3 is TGTGCCAGCAATGACGAGGGCTATGGCTACACCTTC.

V gene TRBV5-1 combines with J gene TRBJ1-1; D not certain. The CDR3 totals 13 residues. The germline V and J ends were trimmed by 5 bases and 0 bases, with 8 bases remaining between them. Germline CDR1 and CDR2: SGHRS and YFSETQ. The DNA for the CDR3 is TGCGCCAGCAGTTCTAACCTGAACACTGAAGCTTTCTTT. Translation gives CASSSNLNTEAFF.

This clone was seen once. The chain is built from TRBV5-1 and TRBJ2-3; 7 bases map to TRBD1. Losses at the gene ends were 2 bases for V and 5 bases for J; bases not matched to a gene: 5. The CDR3 is 14 residues long. Germline assignment: CDR1 SGHRS and CDR2 YFSETQ. Here the CDR3 reads CASSLQPGGDTQYF. CDR3 sequence (DNA): TGCGCCAGCAGCTTACAGCCAGGGGGAGATACGCAGTATTTT.

The V gene is TRBV19, the J gene TRBJ1-3; no firm D call. CDR3 length: 15 amino acids. Per the germline V gene, CDR1 is LNHDA and CDR2 is SQIVND (reference sequence). With 7 bases removed from V and 0 bases from J, the gap between germline ends came to 13 bases. CDR3 protein: CASTVSERSGNTIYF. CDR3 in DNA: TGTGCCAGTACGGTTAGTGAACGCTCTGGAAACACCATATATTTT.

This clone was counted a few times. This chain links TRBV4-3 with TRBJ2-3; 9 nucleotides match TRBD1. The J segment lost 1 base and the V segment lost 5 bases, leaving 1 base of the junction unmatched. The germline V gene encodes CDR1 LGHNA and CDR2 YSLEER. The CDR3 runs 14 residues. In DNA, the CDR3 is TGCGCCAGCAGCGGGGACAGGGGCACAGATACGCAGTATTTT. It yields the protein CASSGDRGTDTQYF.